The TCR beta chain under discussion was sequenced for a study of blood T cell repertoires in COVID-19. Study details: Material from acute and convalescent COVID-19 was sourced from the United States, Italy and Spain. PBMCs, B-cell-depleted T cells, or T cells were the source of the cDNA or gDNA that made up the material.

This CDR3 has 16 residues. CDR1 and CDR2 (germline): SGHRS, YFSETQ. Unmatched junction bases numbered 8, after V lost 3 bases and J lost 4 bases. Sequencing used immunoSEQ multiplex PCR; TCRdb keeps in-frame clones, though not all of them. The sample has 150,000 to 200,000 clones, approximately 85% seen once. The TCR originated in a human donor with active or convalescent COVID-19. The donor label of this sample is uncertain. This chain joins TRBV5-1 and TRBJ2-1; 9 nucleotides line up with TRBD2. What was sequenced was peripheral blood. CDR3 bases: TGCGCCAGCAGCTCCCGGCTAGCGGGGTCTTACAATGAGCAGTTCTTC. It yields the protein CASSSRLAGSYNEQFF.